What follows are 27 T cell receptor beta chains derived from one specimen sequenced in a study of cytomegalovirus exposure and HLA in healthy donors. Primers included in the PCR were 60 Vbeta and 13 Jbeta primers. Profiling relied on immunoSEQ multiplex PCR, and the TCRdb table lists in-frame clones only, not all of them. The top ten clones hold 1.3% of a sample with roughly 100,000 clones, about four fifths of them seen once. Sequences were obtained from PBMCs. These receptors all stem from a man aged 35 to 55 in good health and CMV-seronegative.

V gene TRBV9 combines with J gene TRBJ2-1; D not certain. V was shortened by 5 bases and J by 4 bases, with 7 bases between the two germline ends. The germline V gene has CDR1 SGDLS and CDR2 YYNGEE. This CDR3 region has 12 residues. Written as DNA, the CDR3 is TGTGCCAGCAGTGCGGAGTACAATGAGCAGTTCTTC. Its protein is CASSAEYNEQFF.

This chain uses TRBV11-3 with TRBJ1-1; 7 positions match TRBD1. CDR3 length: 15 residues. Unmatched junction bases numbered 5, after V lost 2 bases and J lost 2 bases. Germline assignment: CDR1 SGHNT and CDR2 YENEEA. CDR3 sequence reads: CASSLTGTVNTEAFF. CDR3 bases: TGTGCCAGCAGCTTAACCGGGACAGTTAACACTGAAGCTTTCTTT.

J is TRBJ2-7 and V is TRBV7-2; 14 bases line up with TRBD2. The junction had 13 bases not matched to a gene; V was cut back by 5 bases and J by 4 bases. The CDR3 sequence is 18 residues long. CDR1 SGHTA and CDR2 FQGNSA come from the germline V gene. The CDR3 DNA sequence: TGTGCCAGCAGCCCAGGACTAGCGGGGGGCCGGGGGAGGTACGAGCAGTACTTC. Its protein product is CASSPGLAGGRGRYEQYF.

This sequence joins TRBV25-1 and TRBJ1-2, with a possible D match to TRBD1 (5 bases). This CDR3 is built from 13 residues. Trimming removed 3 bases at V and 3 bases at J, with 8 bases between. Germline CDR1 MGHDK, CDR2 SYGVNS. CDR3 sequence reads: CASSDWGDYGYTF. Here the CDR3 DNA reads TGTGCCAGCAGTGACTGGGGGGACTATGGCTACACCTTC.

The rearrangement links TRBV5-1 to TRBJ2-7, with D unresolved. The germline CDR1 and CDR2 sequences are SGHRS and YFSETQ. Trimming shortened V by 2 bases and J by 4 bases, and 10 bases separated the two germline ends. The CDR3 length is 13 residues. The CDR3 spells CASSLAGEYEQYF. The DNA of the CDR3 is TGCGCCAGCAGCTTAGCAGGTGAATACGAGCAGTACTTC.

CDR3 amino acids: CASSEEWSNQPQHF. CDR3 in DNA: TGCGCCAGCAGTGAGGAGTGGAGCAATCAGCCCCAGCATTTT. J is TRBJ1-5 and V is TRBV10-1; unclear D gene. The germline V gene encodes CDR1 WNHNN and CDR2 SYGVQD (reference sequence). V lost 2 bases to trimming and J lost 1 base, with 6 bases between them. This CDR3 region has 14 residues.

The chain combines TRBV18 with TRBJ2-1; the match to TRBD1 covers 9 bases. The CDR3 totals 14 residues. Germline-derived CDR1 and CDR2 are KGHSH and LQKENI. J gave up 6 bases and V 4 bases, and 4 bases lay outside the gene matches. CDR3 in DNA: TGTGCCAGCTCACAAAACAGGGGGCCCAATGAGCAGTTCTTC. Translating it yields CASSQNRGPNEQFF.

This clone was counted only a few times. The genes are TRBV30 and TRBJ2-7, with a weak D call TRBD1 (6 bases). This CDR3 region has 14 residues. Germline CDR1 and CDR2: GTSNPN and SVGIG (reference sequence). V was pared by 5 bases and J by 0 bases, with 14 bases between. For the CDR3, the DNA is TGTGCCTGGGGTAGAAGGGGGACCTCCTACGAGCAGTACTTC. It codes for CAWGRRGTSYEQYF.

This clone was seen more than once but under ten times. The chain joins TRBV25-1 to TRBJ1-2, with D tentatively TRBD1 (6 bases). Trimming shortened V by 1 base and J by 7 bases, and 16 bases separated the two germline ends. The CDR3 is 15 residues long. Germline V gene data show CDR1 as MGHDK and CDR2 as SYGVNS. This chain's CDR3 is CASSESRGPLSGYTF. CDR3 nucleotide sequence: TGTGCCAGCAGTGAATCCAGGGGTCCCTTAAGTGGCTACACCTTC.

Worth noting for this clone: At the DNA level, this CDR3 is encoded by other sequences in the same sample as well. This rearrangement joins TRBV5-6 to TRBJ2-3, with D tentatively TRBD1 (6 bases). CDR3 length: 13 amino acids. The V end lost 5 bases, the J end lost 4 bases, and 11 bases lay between the germline ends. The germline V gene encodes CDR1 SGHDT and CDR2 YYEEEE. The CDR3 DNA follows: TGTGCCAGCAGTTACTCAGGGGCAGATACGCAGTATTTT. It specifies CASSYSGADTQYF.

The J gene is TRBJ2-5, the V gene TRBV5-4; the D is unclear. This CDR3 has 11 amino acids. Per germline, CDR1 SGHNT and CDR2 YYREEE (reference sequence). V was trimmed by 0 bases and J by 7 bases, leaving 4 bases between them. The CDR3 sequence is CASSLASTQYF. The DNA for the CDR3 is TGTGCCAGCAGCTTGGCGTCGACCCAGTACTTC.

The chain employs TRBV10-2 and TRBJ1-5; D gene unclear. Germline V gene sequence: CDR1 WSHSY, CDR2 SAAADI. The CDR3 covers 14 residues. Trimming removed 7 bases at V and 2 bases at J, with 12 bases between. The CDR3 DNA sequence: TGCGCCAGCACCCCTTACGGGGGCAATCAGCCCCAGCATTTT. Residues: CASTPYGGNQPQHF.

The rearrangement uses TRBV7-6 and TRBJ2-2; 9 bases line up with TRBD1. Unmatched junction bases numbered 7, after V lost 4 bases and J lost 7 bases. This CDR3 is 15 amino acids long. The germline V gene has CDR1 SGHVS and CDR2 FNYEAQ. The CDR3 DNA follows: TGTGCCAGCAGCTGGTGGACAGGGGAAAACGGGGAGCTGTTTTTT. It translates to CASSWWTGENGELFF. The full variable domain, with the rest looked up from reference TRBV7-6 and TRBJ2-2, is GAGVSQSPRYKVTKRGQDVALRCDPISGHVSLYWYRQALGQGPEFLTYFNYEAQQDKSGLPNDRFSAERPEGSISTLTIQRTEQRDSAMYRCASSWWTGENGELFFGEGSRLTVL.

The genes are TRBV2 and TRBJ1-2; D gene uncertain. The CDR3 has 12 residues. Trimming stripped 3 bases from V and 5 bases from J, with 7 bases between. The V gene's germline CDR1 is SNHLY and CDR2 FYNNEI. CDR3 sequence: CASSEDFYGYTF. The DNA of the CDR3 is TGTGCCAGCAGTGAGGACTTTTATGGCTACACCTTC.

The chain couples TRBV23-1 to TRBJ1-2, with a possible D match to TRBD1 (5 bases). TRBV23-1 is identified as an open reading frame with a role that is uncertain. Deletions cut 4 bases from V and 4 bases from J, with 16 bases between. The CDR3 totals 15 residues. The CDR3 nucleotides read TGCGCCAGCAGTCTCCCGGGCAGGGCGAGCTATGGCTACACCTTC. Its protein product is CASSLPGRASYGYTF.

J is TRBJ1-1 and V is TRBV2; the D is unclear. This CDR3 is 13 amino acids long. Trimming left V 3 bases short and J 0 bases short, with 5 bases between. Germline V gene sequence: CDR1 SNHLY, CDR2 FYNNEI. The CDR3: CASSDFVNTEAFF. In DNA form, the CDR3 reads TGTGCCAGCAGTGACTTCGTGAACACTGAAGCTTTCTTT.

The CDR3 sequence: CASSQRTSGTYNEQFF. The CDR3 coding sequence is TGCGCCAGCAGCCAAAGGACTAGCGGGACCTACAATGAGCAGTTCTTC. The chain joins TRBV5-1 to TRBJ2-1; 12 bases map to TRBD2. The CDR3 spans 16 residues. Germline V gives CDR1 SGHRS, CDR2 YFSETQ. Trimming cost V 4 bases and J 2 bases; bases outside gene matches: 4.

The genes are TRBV4-1 and TRBJ1-5, with 8 bases matching TRBD1. From germline, CDR1 is MGHRA and CDR2 YSYEKL. CDR3 length: 14 residues. V shed 10 bases and J 9 bases; nucleotides not matched to a gene: 14. The CDR3 is CATRTEQGTGPQHF. The DNA for the CDR3 is TGCGCCACCCGTACGGAACAGGGGACAGGGCCCCAGCATTTT.

The V gene is TRBV15, the J gene TRBJ1-2; a weak D match, TRBD1 (6 bases). V was shortened by 0 bases and J by 5 bases, with 13 bases between the two germline ends. This CDR3 has 15 residues. The V gene's germline CDR1 is LNHNV and CDR2 YYDKDF (reference sequence). CDR3 amino acids: CATSRDPQGFYGYTF. For the CDR3, the DNA is TGTGCCACCAGCAGAGACCCACAGGGATTTTATGGCTACACCTTC.

The chain links TRBV14 to TRBJ1-1; D might be TRBD1 (6 bases). Trimming removed 0 bases from V and 4 bases from J, with 9 bases in between. This CDR3 has 14 residues. Germline values: CDR1 SGHDN, CDR2 FVKESK. CDR3 protein: CASSQEGAGTEAFF. For the CDR3, the DNA is TGTGCCAGCAGCCAAGAGGGGGCGGGCACTGAAGCTTTCTTT.

In this sample, this clone turned up a few times. The chain joins TRBV10-1 to TRBJ2-5; TRBD1 aligns across 7 bases. This CDR3 has 17 residues. Germline V gene lookup returns CDR1 WNHNN and CDR2 SYGVQD (reference sequence). The trim removed 0 bases at V and 2 bases at J, leaving 9 bases unmatched. CDR3 DNA sequence: TGCGCCAGCAGTGAGTCGACAGGGACAGCGTTTCAAGAGACCCAGTACTTC. It yields the protein CASSESTGTAFQETQYF.

This clone was seen just once. This sequence joins TRBV7-2 and TRBJ1-2, with D unclear. The CDR3 length is 13 residues. V shed 3 bases and J shed 0 bases, with 5 bases lying between them. Per the germline V gene, CDR1 is SGHTA and CDR2 is FQGNSA. The CDR3 protein is CASSLSANYGYTF. DNA for the CDR3: TGTGCCAGCAGCTTGTCGGCTAACTATGGCTACACCTTC.

This chain links TRBV9 with TRBJ1-4, with 8 bases that match TRBD1. V gave up 4 bases and J gave up 3 bases; unmatched junction bases: 2. CDR1 is SGDLS, CDR2 YYNGEE, per germline. The CDR3 is 14 amino acids. This CDR3 is CASSTGGSNEKLFF. The CDR3 DNA reads as TGTGCCAGCAGCACAGGGGGTTCTAATGAAAAACTGTTTTTT.

The chain employs TRBV15 and TRBJ2-7, with a tentative D call TRBD1 (6 bases). V was pared by 0 bases and J by 0 bases, with 12 bases between. CDR3 length: 16 amino acids. Germline V gene lookup returns CDR1 LNHNV and CDR2 YYDKDF (reference sequence). The CDR3 DNA sequence: TGTGCCACCAGCAGAGATGGACAGCTAAGCTCCTACGAGCAGTACTTC. Its translation: CATSRDGQLSSYEQYF. The full variable domain, in which reference TRBV15 and TRBJ2-7 provide the parts outside the CDR3, is DAMVIQNPRYQVTQFGKPVTLSCSQTLNHNVMYWYQQKSSQAPKLLFHYYDKDFNNEADTPDNFQSRRPNTSFCFLDIRSPGLGDTAMYLCATSRDGQLSSYEQYFGPGTRLTVT.

The V gene is TRBV29-1, the J gene TRBJ2-3; D may be TRBD2 (6 bases). In germline, CDR1 is SQVTM, CDR2 ANQGSEA. Trimming cost V 3 bases and J 0 bases, with 7 bases left between them. This CDR3 contains 13 residues. DNA for the CDR3: TGCAGCGTTGACGGGACTAGCACAGATACGCAGTATTTT. Its protein is CSVDGTSTDTQYF.

The chain employs TRBV11-2 and TRBJ2-5, with 11 bases fitting TRBD2. Germline values: CDR1 SGHAT, CDR2 FQNNGV. This CDR3 region has 15 residues. V lost 11 bases to trimming and J lost 2 bases; unmatched junction nucleotides: 10. CDR3 DNA: TGTGCCTCGAGGCTAGCGGGGGGCCCGCAAGAGACCCAGTACTTC. Protein sequence: CASRLAGGPQETQYF.

This chain uses TRBV19 with TRBJ1-2; weak D call: TRBD1 (6 bases). V lost 5 bases to trimming and J lost 4 bases, with 14 bases between them. The CDR3 consists of 14 residues. CDR1 is LNHDA and CDR2 is SQIVND in the germline V gene (reference sequence). CDR3 in DNA: TGTGCCAGTAGTTTTGCAGGGGAGGGCTATGGCTACACCTTC. Protein sequence: CASSFAGEGYGYTF. The whole variable domain, filled in from reference TRBV19 and TRBJ1-2, reads DGGITQSPKYLFRKEGQNVTLSCEQNLNHDAMYWYRQDPGQGLRLIYYSQIVNDFQKGDIAEGYSVSREKKESFPLTVTSAQKNPTAFYLCASSFAGEGYGYTFGSGTRLTVV.